Detailed here is one TCR beta chain. This entry comes from a study of blood T cell repertoires in COVID-19. Study context: PBMCs, B-cell-depleted T cells, or T cells provided the cDNA or gDNA that made up the material.

The CDR3 is 14 amino acids. The germline V gene has CDR1 SGHNT and CDR2 YYREEE (reference sequence). Trimming removed 4 bases from V and 3 bases from J; junction bases left unmatched: 3. This table comes from immunoSEQ multiplex PCR, and its TCRdb copy is limited to in-frame clones, with some not included. The table lists nearly 100,000 clones, 86% of them singletons. Material for sequencing was peripheral blood. This TCR was sampled from a man at least 80 years old with acute or convalescent COVID-19. The chain has TRBV5-4 and TRBJ2-7, with 11 positions matching TRBD1. The CDR3 reads CASSLDRGLYEQYF. The CDR3 coding sequence is TGTGCCAGCAGCCTGGACAGGGGGCTCTACGAGCAGTACTTC.